This TCR beta chain is from a study of CD8+ T cells in alopecia areata. Study-wide points: With patients, TCR sharing proved less clear than in mice, a difference possibly related to HLA.

cDNA reverse transcribed from extracted RNA served as the sequencing template. Only in-frame clones appear in the TCRdb table, and some are missing; sequencing was by immunoSEQ multiplex PCR. Among about 120,000 clones, 50% to 55% were seen once, and the ten largest hold about 0.5%. As concerns this clone: Its antigen is still unknown.

Treatment given: oral pan-JAK inhibitor, 5-10 mg twice daily. Trimming pared 4 bases from V and 7 bases from J, leaving 11 bases between. This CDR3 comprises 12 residues. Germline values: CDR1 SGHRS, CDR2 YFSETQ. The TCR comes from a human donor with alopecia areata. The source was CD4+ T cells sorted from blood, collected at week 4, from a patient treated with tofacitinib. This sequence joins TRBV5-1 and TRBJ1-1; D is perhaps TRBD1 (6 bases). CDR3 loop: CASSTGTYEAFF. CDR3 nucleotides: TGCGCCAGCAGCACCGGGACATATGAAGCTTTCTTT.